The present TCR beta chain was sequenced within a study of post-analysis software for immune sequencing data. The TCR beta cDNA libraries contained unique molecular identifiers. MiXCR was run by TCRdb on the PCR reads, yielding one entry per CDR3 protein. The sample shows about 540,000 distinct CDR3 sequences, around 31% of them seen only once. The table lists this clonotype with a few counts. What it binds is unknown. The CDR3 is 16 amino acids. Germline V gene lookup returns CDR1 LNHNV and CDR2 YYDKDF (reference sequence). V trimming: 1 base; J trimming: 3 bases; junction bases outside the gene matches: 5. Study-wide points: Strong co-clustering by F measure was seen for same-batch samples. Four to six TRBV segments appeared more often in patients than in controls, and TRBV5-6, TRBV5-1 and TRBV20-1 were among these. Controls significantly exceeded multiple sclerosis patients in normalized Chao1 diversity.

Sequencing was carried out using blood. The chain employs TRBV15 and TRBJ2-2; 7 nucleotides line up with TRBD2. This receptor was taken from a girl under 18 with multiple sclerosis. The CDR3 DNA reads as TGTGCCACCAGCAGAGGGGCCGGGGGGTACACCGGGGAGCTGTTTTTT. Translation gives CATSRGAGGYTGELFF.